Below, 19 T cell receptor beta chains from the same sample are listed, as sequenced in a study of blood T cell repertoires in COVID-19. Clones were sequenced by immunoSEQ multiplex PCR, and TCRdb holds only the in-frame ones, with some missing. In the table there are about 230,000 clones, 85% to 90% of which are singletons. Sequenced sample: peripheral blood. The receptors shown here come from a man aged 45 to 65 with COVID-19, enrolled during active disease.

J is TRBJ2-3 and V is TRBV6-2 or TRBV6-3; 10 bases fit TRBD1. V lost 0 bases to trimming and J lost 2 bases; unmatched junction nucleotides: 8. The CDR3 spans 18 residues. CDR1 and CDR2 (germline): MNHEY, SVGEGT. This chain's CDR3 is CASSYSSPGTGATDTQYF. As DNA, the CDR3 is TGTGCCAGCAGTTACTCCAGTCCCGGGACAGGGGCCACAGATACGCAGTATTTT.

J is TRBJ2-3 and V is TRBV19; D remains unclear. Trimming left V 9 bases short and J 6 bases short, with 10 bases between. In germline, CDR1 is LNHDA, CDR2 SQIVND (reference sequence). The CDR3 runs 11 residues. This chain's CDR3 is CASTSWDTQYF. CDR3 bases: TGTGCCAGCACTTCCTGGGATACGCAGTATTTT. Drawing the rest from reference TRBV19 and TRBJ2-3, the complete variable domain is DGGITQSPKYLFRKEGQNVTLSCEQNLNHDAMYWYRQDPGQGLRLIYYSQIVNDFQKGDIAEGYSVSREKKESFPLTVTSAQKNPTAFYLCASTSWDTQYFGPGTRLTVL.

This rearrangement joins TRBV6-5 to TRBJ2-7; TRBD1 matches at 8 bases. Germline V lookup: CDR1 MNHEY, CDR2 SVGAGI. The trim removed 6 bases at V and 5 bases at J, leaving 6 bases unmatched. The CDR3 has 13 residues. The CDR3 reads CASSGQGFDEQYF. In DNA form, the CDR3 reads TGTGCCAGCAGCGGACAGGGTTTCGACGAGCAGTACTTC.

As DNA, the CDR3 is TGTGCCAGCAGAATGACAGGGGGCTTAAATGAGCAGTTCTTC. Encoded protein: CASRMTGGLNEQFF. The V and J genes are TRBV6-6 and TRBJ2-1, with 10 bases identical to TRBD1. Trimming took 6 bases from V and 7 from J; bases not matched to a gene: 6. This CDR3 region has 14 residues. Germline V CDR1 and CDR2: MNHNY, SVGAGI (reference sequence).

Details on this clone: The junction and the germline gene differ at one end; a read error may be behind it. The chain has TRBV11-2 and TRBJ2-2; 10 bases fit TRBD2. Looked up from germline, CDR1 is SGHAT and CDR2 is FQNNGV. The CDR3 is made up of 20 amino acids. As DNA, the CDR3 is TGTGCCAGCAGCATAGAGGGACTAGCGCCGGAGAGGGGGGTTCCCGGGGAGCTGTTTTTT. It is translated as CASSIEGLAPERGVPGELFF.

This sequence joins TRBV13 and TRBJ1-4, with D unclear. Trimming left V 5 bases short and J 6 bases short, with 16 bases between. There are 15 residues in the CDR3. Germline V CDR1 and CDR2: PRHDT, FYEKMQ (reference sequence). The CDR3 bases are TGTGCCAGCAGCCCGTGGGGAGGACCCGATGAAAAACTGTTTTTT. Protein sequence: CASSPWGGPDEKLFF. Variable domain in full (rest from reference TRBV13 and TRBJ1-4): AAGVIQSPRHLIKEKRETATLKCYPIPRHDTVYWYQQGPGQDPQFLISFYEKMQSDKGSIPDRFSAQQFSDYHSELNMSSLELGDSALYFCASSPWGGPDEKLFFGSGTQLSVL.

Here the CDR3 DNA reads TGTGCCAGCAGCTTAAATGGGGGGAAAACTGAAGCTTTCTTT. This translates into CASSLNGGKTEAFF. This sequence joins TRBV7-3 and TRBJ1-1, with a possible D match to TRBD1 (5 bases). Germline-derived CDR1 and CDR2 are SGHTA and FQGTGA. Trimming removed 1 base from V and 5 bases from J, with 11 bases in between. This CDR3 is 14 amino acids long.

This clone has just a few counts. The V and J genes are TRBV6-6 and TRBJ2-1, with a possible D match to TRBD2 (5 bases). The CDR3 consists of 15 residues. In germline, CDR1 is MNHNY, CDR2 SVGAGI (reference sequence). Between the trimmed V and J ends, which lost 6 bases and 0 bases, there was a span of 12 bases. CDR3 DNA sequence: TGTGCCAGCAGGAGGACGGGAAGCTCCTACAATGAGCAGTTCTTC. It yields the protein CASRRTGSSYNEQFF.

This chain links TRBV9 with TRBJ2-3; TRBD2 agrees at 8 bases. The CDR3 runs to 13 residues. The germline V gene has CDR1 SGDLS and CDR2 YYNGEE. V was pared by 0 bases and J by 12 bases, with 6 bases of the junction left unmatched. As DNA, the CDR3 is TGTGCCAGCAGCGTAGAGGACGGGAGGGCCCAGTATTTT. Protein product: CASSVEDGRAQYF.

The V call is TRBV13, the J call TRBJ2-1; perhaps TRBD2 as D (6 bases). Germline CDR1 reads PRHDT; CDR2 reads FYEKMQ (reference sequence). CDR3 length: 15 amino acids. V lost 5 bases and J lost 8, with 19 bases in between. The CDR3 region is CASSPAGLRSDEQFF. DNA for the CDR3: TGTGCCAGCAGCCCCGCGGGGTTGAGATCGGATGAGCAGTTCTTC.

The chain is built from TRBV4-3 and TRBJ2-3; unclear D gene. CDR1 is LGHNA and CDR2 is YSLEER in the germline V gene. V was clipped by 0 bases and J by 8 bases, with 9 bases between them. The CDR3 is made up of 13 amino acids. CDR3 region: CASSQETGGTQYF. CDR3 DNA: TGCGCCAGCAGCCAAGAGACTGGCGGTACGCAGTATTTT.

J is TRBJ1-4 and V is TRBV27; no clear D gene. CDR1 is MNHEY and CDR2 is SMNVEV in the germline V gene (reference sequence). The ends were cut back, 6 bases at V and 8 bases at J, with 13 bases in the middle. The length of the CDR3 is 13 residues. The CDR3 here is CASSRLGSEKLFF. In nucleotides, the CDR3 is TGTGCCAGCAGCCGGCTGGGTAGCGAAAAACTGTTTTTT.

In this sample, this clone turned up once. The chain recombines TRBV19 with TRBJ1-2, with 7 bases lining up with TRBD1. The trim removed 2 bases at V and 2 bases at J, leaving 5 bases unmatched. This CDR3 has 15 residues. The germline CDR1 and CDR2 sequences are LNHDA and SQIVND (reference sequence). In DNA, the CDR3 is TGTGCCAGTAGTATATCCCCGACAGGGAACTATGGCTACACCTTC. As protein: CASSISPTGNYGYTF.

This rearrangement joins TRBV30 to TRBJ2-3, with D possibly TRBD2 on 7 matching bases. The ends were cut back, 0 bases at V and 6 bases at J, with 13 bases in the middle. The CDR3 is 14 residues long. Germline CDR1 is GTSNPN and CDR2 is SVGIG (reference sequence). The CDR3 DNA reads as TGTGCCTGGAGTGTACGGGGGGCGGGGGATACGCAGTATTTT. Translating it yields CAWSVRGAGDTQYF. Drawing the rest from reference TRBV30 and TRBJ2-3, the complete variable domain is SQTIHQWPATLVQPVGSPLSLECTVEGTSNPNLYWYRQAAGRGLQLLFYSVGIGQISSEVPQNLSASRPQDRQFILSSKKLLLSDSGFYLCAWSVRGAGDTQYFGPGTRLTVL.

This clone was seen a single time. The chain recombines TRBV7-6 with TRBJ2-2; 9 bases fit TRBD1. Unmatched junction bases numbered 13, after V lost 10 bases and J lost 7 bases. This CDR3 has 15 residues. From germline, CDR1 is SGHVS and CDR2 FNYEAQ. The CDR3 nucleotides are TGTGCCACCGAGCTAGGGACAGGGCCTAGCGGGGAGCTGTTTTTT. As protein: CATELGTGPSGELFF.

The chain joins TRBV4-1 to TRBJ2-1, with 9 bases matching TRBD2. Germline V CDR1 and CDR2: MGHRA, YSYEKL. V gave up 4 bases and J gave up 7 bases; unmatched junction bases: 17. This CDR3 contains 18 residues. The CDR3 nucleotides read TGCGCCAGCAGCCCCCAACTCAGGGGTAGCGGGAGCTGGAATGAGCAGTTCTTC. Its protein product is CASSPQLRGSGSWNEQFF.

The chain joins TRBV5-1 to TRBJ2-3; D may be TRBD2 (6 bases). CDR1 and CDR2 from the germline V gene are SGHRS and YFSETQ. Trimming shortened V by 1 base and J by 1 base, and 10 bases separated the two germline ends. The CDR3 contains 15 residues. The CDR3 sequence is CASSLSSSGTDTQYF. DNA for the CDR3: TGCGCCAGCAGCTTGTCGTCTAGCGGCACAGATACGCAGTATTTT.

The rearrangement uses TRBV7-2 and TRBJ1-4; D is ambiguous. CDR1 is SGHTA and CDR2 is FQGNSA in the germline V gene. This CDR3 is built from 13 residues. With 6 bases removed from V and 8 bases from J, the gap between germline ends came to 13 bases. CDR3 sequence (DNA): TGTGCCAGCAGTCAAGGAGGTGGGGAAAAACTGTTTTTT. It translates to CASSQGGGEKLFF.

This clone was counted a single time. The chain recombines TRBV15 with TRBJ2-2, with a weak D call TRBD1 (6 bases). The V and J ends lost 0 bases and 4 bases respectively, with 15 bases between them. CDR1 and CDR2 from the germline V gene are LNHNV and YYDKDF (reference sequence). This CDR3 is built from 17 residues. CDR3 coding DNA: TGTGCCACCAGCAGAGACCGAGGGGGAGTCGTCACCGGGGAGCTGTTTTTT. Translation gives CATSRDRGGVVTGELFF.